The TCR beta chain described here comes from a study of blood T cell repertoires in COVID-19 (dated by TCRdb to about 2020). For the study in its entirety: Samples covering the acute and convalescent phases of COVID-19 were provided by collaborators in the United States, Italy and Spain. HLA class I and class II types, where available, came from metadata supplied by the sample provider rather than from assay-based typing. The dataset comprised deeply sampled blood TCRbeta repertoires from subjects exposed to, actively infected with, or recovered from COVID-19. A freely available public database, intended as a resource for researchers studying the immune response to SARS-CoV-2, is where the repertoires were released. A de-identified subject ID, COVID-19 status, age in years and sex were almost always included in the sample metadata. The prospective study material was composed of cDNA or gDNA derived from T cells, B-cell-depleted T cells, or PBMCs. Samples came from the ongoing ImmuneRACE study (first 160 participants) plus 1,254 subjects from 6 global collaborators.

TCRbeta CDR3 regions were amplified from genomic DNA using the immunoSEQ Assay, a bias-controlled multiplex PCR. In the original analysis: The number of nucleated cells in each sample was estimated by amplification of reference gene primers within the assay. To quantify the absolute abundance of each unique TCRbeta CDR3 rearrangement, sequence reads were collapsed and filtered. For each sample, productive Simpson clonality was calculated as the square root of Simpson's diversity index across productive rearrangements. This immuneACCESS table, as held by TCRdb, lists in-frame sequences with V and J called but not all clones. Of the missing ones, under half trace to an unresolved V gene in checked studies; the others have no known cause. The V and J calls and clone size are taken from that table; D and trimming were inferred from the DNA. For this sample there are 170,000 or so clones; 85% to 90% appear just once. The top ten hold roughly an eighth of the sample.

In Seattle, one collaborating source enrolled patients while the infection was active and tracked those patients longitudinally over the course of disease. Whole blood was collected in K2EDTA tubes by collaborating institutions according to the institutions' own protocols. For TCRbeta analysis, collaborators shipped samples in one of three forms: frozen whole blood, isolated PBMCs, or DNA extracted from either of those sample types. The germline V gene yields KGHSH for CDR1 and LQKENI for CDR2. Including the terminal cysteine and phenylalanine, the CDR3 comprises 16 residues. Only the CDR3 part of the read is kept: 48 bases, read in frame from the first base. V has 6 bases trimmed and J has 4 bases trimmed; junction bases matching no gene number 5. The research as a whole found: The quantity of clinical and demographic metadata differed by source and by participant and was supplied without curation.

Remarks on this clone: Which antigen it targets is not known. No base-level quality is on record; no much larger clone is a single base apart.

This chain is built from TRBV18 and TRBJ2-3, with TRBD2 matching 15 junction bases. Input material: peripheral blood. The TCR was taken from a woman aged 70 to 79 with COVID-19, enrolled during active disease. The CDR3 has the sequence CASSGTSGRKPDTQYF. The sequence in DNA is TGTGCCAGCTCCGGGACTAGCGGGAGGAAACCAGATACGCAGTATTTT.